What follows are 32 T cell receptor beta chains derived from one specimen sequenced in a study of metastatic and nonmetastatic thyroid tumors. Not a single patient had been given any form of treatment at any point before undergoing thyroid surgery. TCRdb ran MiXCR on the PCR reads. The data show 43,000 or so clones, roughly 15% seen once. The material sequenced was blood. Receptors originate from a female donor with papillary thyroid cancer or a benign thyroid nodule (not recorded which). Some clones in this sample may be carry-over from other donors' samples.

With regard to this clone: This clone may be a read error of a much larger clone one base away. The DNA for the CDR3 is TGTGCCAGCAACGTAATGGGCCGGCCCCCCTATATCAATCAGCCCCAGCATTTT. Protein product: CASNVMGRPPYINQPQHF. The rearrangement links TRBV28 to TRBJ1-5; no firm D call. The germline V gene encodes CDR1 MDHEN and CDR2 SYDVKM. The ends were cut back, 7 bases at V and 3 bases at J, with 25 bases in the middle. The CDR3 spans 18 residues.

The chain uses TRBV30 and TRBJ2-7; D tentatively reads TRBD1 or TRBD2 (7 bases each). This CDR3 has 14 residues. V was shortened by 5 bases and J by 6 bases, with 20 bases between the two germline ends. Germline V lookup: CDR1 GTSNPN, CDR2 SVGIG (reference sequence). The CDR3, as DNA: TGTGCCTGGGCGGGGGACAGAGGTTATGGCGAGCAGTACTTC. Amino acids: CAWAGDRGYGEQYF.

This clone was observed many times. The V call is TRBV20-1, the J call TRBJ2-7, with TRBD2 matching 10 bases. The CDR3 runs 11 residues. Looked up from germline, CDR1 is DFQATT and CDR2 is SNEGSKA (reference sequence). The CDR3 sequence is CSGTSAYEQYF. The CDR3 bases are TGCAGCGGGACTAGCGCCTACGAGCAGTACTTC.

This clone was seen ten or more times. The gene calls are TRBV20-1 and TRBJ2-3; the D is unclear. This CDR3 is built from 15 residues. Germline-derived CDR1 and CDR2 are DFQATT and SNEGSKA (reference sequence). The V end was cut by 5 bases, the J end by 2 bases, with 17 bases between. The CDR3 loop is CSAPLSHSLTDTQYF. CDR3 coding DNA: TGCAGTGCTCCCCTGAGCCATAGTCTCACAGATACGCAGTATTTT.

This clone was observed a handful of times. This chain links TRBV24-1 with TRBJ1-1; 8 positions match TRBD1. Germline V gene data show CDR1 as KGHDR and CDR2 as SFDVKD. The CDR3 is made up of 16 amino acids. V dropped 4 bases and J dropped 5; count of bases not matched to a gene: 11. This chain's CDR3 is CATSDTGQGPGTEAFF. DNA for the CDR3: TGTGCCACCAGTGACACCGGACAGGGCCCAGGGACTGAAGCTTTCTTT.

This clone is medium-sized within its sample. V usage is TRBV27 and J usage is TRBJ1-6; 8 bases are shared with TRBD1. The germline V gene encodes CDR1 MNHEY and CDR2 SMNVEV (reference sequence). The CDR3 is 14 amino acids. J was trimmed by 6 bases and V by 4 bases; bases with no gene match: 2. The CDR3 protein is CASSWDRTNSPLHF. The CDR3, as DNA: TGTGCCAGCAGTTGGGACAGGACTAATTCACCCCTCCACTTT.

This clone was recorded at least ten times. The chain uses TRBV5-1 and TRBJ1-1; TRBD1 matches 7 bases. The length of the CDR3 is 14 residues. With 5 bases clipped from V and 1 base from J, the junction kept 5 bases outside the gene matches. Germline V CDR1 and CDR2: SGHRS, YFSETQ. The CDR3 DNA reads TGCGCCAGCAGAGTGGGGGACAGGAACACTGAAGCTTTCTTT. This translates into CASRVGDRNTEAFF. Together with reference TRBV5-1 and TRBJ1-1, the CDR3 gives the full variable domain: KAGVTQTPRYLIKTRGQQVTLSCSPISGHRSVSWYQQTPGQGLQFLFEYFSETQRNKGNFPGRFSGRQFSNSRSEMNVSTLELGDSALYLCASRVGDRNTEAFFGQGTRLTVV.

This clone was seen only a few times. The chain is built from TRBV28 and TRBJ1-2; D is perhaps TRBD1 (6 bases). V shed 7 bases and J shed 0 bases, with 15 bases lying between them. The CDR3 length is 15 residues. CDR1 and CDR2 (germline): MDHEN, SYDVKM. Here the CDR3 DNA reads TGTGCCAGCACCCCGGGGGGCCCCGCTAACTATGGCTACACCTTC. Its protein is CASTPGGPANYGYTF.

The chain employs TRBV20-1 and TRBJ1-2, with D unclear. From germline, CDR1 is DFQATT and CDR2 SNEGSKA (reference sequence). CDR3 length equals 15 residues. V gave up 0 bases and J gave up 0 bases, with 11 bases separating them. The CDR3, as DNA: TGCAGTGCTAGAGATATAACAGCTCCTAACTATGGCTACACCTTC. Translation: CSARDITAPNYGYTF.

In regard to this clone: A single base separates this from a much larger clone, so it may be a read error. This sample also contains other DNA sequences that code for the same CDR3. The rearrangement uses TRBV3-1 and TRBJ2-3; TRBD2 is a possible D gene (5 bases). V was pared by 1 base and J by 0 bases, with 14 bases between. The CDR3 is made up of 17 amino acids. The V gene's germline CDR1 is LGHDT and CDR2 YNNKEL (reference sequence). Here the CDR3 DNA reads TGTGCCAGCAGCCAAGGTCCGGGATATCTTAGCACAGATACGCAGTATTTT. This gives the protein CASSQGPGYLSTDTQYF.

This clone was recorded at least ten times. V and J are TRBV24-1 and TRBJ2-3; 14 bases fit TRBD2. V lost 3 bases to trimming and J lost 2 bases; unmatched junction nucleotides: 12. The length of the CDR3 is 20 residues. Germline V gene data show CDR1 as KGHDR and CDR2 as SFDVKD. DNA for the CDR3: TGTGCCACCAGTGATCCCGGGACTAGCGGGAGTGGTGGCCTCACAGATACGCAGTATTTT. Translating it yields CATSDPGTSGSGGLTDTQYF.

This chain uses TRBV27 with TRBJ2-3; D is ambiguous. The CDR3 is 14 residues long. V shed 7 bases and J shed 4 bases, with 15 bases lying between them. CDR1 and CDR2 from the germline V gene are MNHEY and SMNVEV (reference sequence). Written as DNA, the CDR3 is TGTGCCAGCAACCCCGGGCCAACCGCAGATACGCAGTATTTT. Its translation: CASNPGPTADTQYF.

This clone has a count of ten or more. The chain uses TRBV7-2 and TRBJ2-7; the D call may be TRBD1 or TRBD2 (6 bases each). This CDR3 comprises 15 residues. CDR1 SGHTA and CDR2 FQGNSA come from the germline V gene. V gave up 4 bases and J gave up 6 bases, with 19 bases separating them. Written as DNA, the CDR3 is TGTGCCAGCAGCTCCGGGGGCGCCTTCGATTCCGAGCAGTACTTC. Translation: CASSSGGAFDSEQYF.

On this clone: At one end the junction does not follow the germline gene, possibly because of a read error. The chain links TRBV2 to TRBJ2-1; D uncertain. This CDR3 has 11 residues. Germline V gene sequence: CDR1 SNHLY, CDR2 FYNNEI. Here the CDR3 DNA reads TGTGCCAGCAGTGGTTTCAATGAGAAGTTATTC. Translation gives CASSGFNEKLF.

The J gene is TRBJ1-6, the V gene TRBV6-5; perhaps TRBD1 as D (6 bases). The germline gives CDR1 MNHEY, CDR2 SVGAGI. This CDR3 region has 15 residues. The V end lost 2 bases, the J end lost 7 bases, and 12 bases lay between the germline ends. The CDR3 DNA reads TGTGCCAGCAGTTACGGAGGGACACCGAATTCACCCCTCCACTTT. As protein: CASSYGGTPNSPLHF.

This clone showed up just a few times. A much larger clone lies one base from this, so it may be a read error. Additional DNA sequences in this sample encode the identical CDR3. This chain links TRBV10-3 with TRBJ1-1; D possibly corresponds to TRBD1 (5 bases). This CDR3 comprises 11 residues. Trimming removed 6 bases at V and 8 bases at J, with 10 bases between. Per germline, CDR1 ENHRY and CDR2 SYGVKD. This CDR3 is CAIRGETEAFF. The CDR3 DNA follows: TGTGCCATCAGGGGGGAGACAGAAGCTTTCTTT.

This clone was counted many times. The chain combines TRBV30 with TRBJ1-1, with 8 bases lining up with TRBD1. Germline CDR1 GTSNPN, CDR2 SVGIG (reference sequence). CDR3 size: 17 residues. V was clipped by 3 bases and J by 5 bases; unmatched bases: 17. The CDR3: CAWSLPTDWTGNTEAFF. For the CDR3, the DNA is TGTGCCTGGAGCCTCCCCACAGATTGGACAGGGAATACTGAAGCTTTCTTT. Full variable domain (missing parts from reference TRBV30 and TRBJ1-1): SQTIHQWPATLVQPVGSPLSLECTVEGTSNPNLYWYRQAAGRGLQLLFYSVGIGQISSEVPQNLSASRPQDRQFILSSKKLLLSDSGFYLCAWSLPTDWTGNTEAFFGQGTRLTVV.

This clone has a count of ten or more. The chain uses TRBV9 and TRBJ1-1; no reliable D call. The ends were cut back, 0 bases at V and 1 base at J, with 7 bases in the middle. The CDR3 length is 14 residues. Germline CDR1 SGDLS, CDR2 YYNGEE. CDR3 bases: TGTGCCAGCAGCGTAGTCGGCCCGAACACTGAAGCTTTCTTT. This translates into CASSVVGPNTEAFF.

There are a few counts of this clone. The chain combines TRBV6-1 with TRBJ1-3; 9 bases map to TRBD1. J lost 0 bases, V lost 1 base, and 4 bases had no gene match. Germline assignment: CDR1 MNHNS and CDR2 SASEGT. The CDR3 loop spans 17 amino acids. CDR3 DNA: TGTGCCAGCAGTGAAGACCACAGGGGGCTCTCTGGAAACACCATATATTTT. This encodes CASSEDHRGLSGNTIYF.

This chain uses TRBV3-1 with TRBJ2-2; possible D gene TRBD2, 5 bases. V was cut by 3 bases and J by 0 bases, with 11 bases left in between. Germline lookup yields CDR1 LGHDT and CDR2 YNNKEL (reference sequence). The CDR3 is made up of 16 amino acids. CDR3 DNA: TGTGCCAGCAGCCACCCTTGGGAGTCGAACACCGGGGAGCTGTTTTTT. Protein sequence: CASSHPWESNTGELFF.

By its share, this clone is medium-sized (0.01 to 0.1%). The chain employs TRBV6-1 and TRBJ2-7, with TRBD1 matching 7 bases. Germline-derived CDR1 and CDR2 are MNHNS and SASEGT. The CDR3 is made up of 14 amino acids. The V segment lost 2 bases and the J segment 3 bases; nucleotides outside the gene matches: 4. The CDR3, as DNA: TGTGCCAGCAGTGAAAGGGCAGGGGGCTACGAGCAGTACTTC. Protein: CASSERAGGYEQYF.

This clone was detected a few times. A much larger clone differs from this one at a single base, so this may be a read error. The rearrangement uses TRBV30 and TRBJ2-3; D tentatively fits TRBD1 or TRBD2 (6 bases each). CDR1 is GTSNPN, CDR2 SVGIG, per germline (reference sequence). This CDR3 region has 14 residues. The CDR3 spells CARRISGAGDTQYF. CDR3 bases: TGTGCCCGGAGAATTTCGGGGGCGGGAGATACGCAGTATTTT. Together with reference TRBV30 and TRBJ2-3, the CDR3 gives the full variable domain: SQTIHQWPATLVQPVGSPLSLECTVEGTSNPNLYWYRQAAGRGLQLLFYSVGIGQISSEVPQNLSASRPQDRQFILSSKKLLLSDSGFYLCARRISGAGDTQYFGPGTRLTVL.

This clone was seen repeatedly, ten times or more. DNA of the CDR3: TGTGCCAGCAGCTTAGAAGGCAGGGATGAGCAGTTCTTC. Translating it yields CASSLEGRDEQFF. This rearrangement joins TRBV11-3 to TRBJ2-1; possibly TRBD1 for D (5 bases). Germline values: CDR1 SGHNT, CDR2 YENEEA. CDR3 length: 13 amino acids. V was trimmed by 0 bases and J by 8 bases, leaving 8 bases between them.

Comment on this clone: Lacking the conserved final phenylalanine or tryptophan, this CDR3 likely reflects a read error. The DNA is left out, because the CDR3 cannot be placed on it with certainty; the CDR3 is given as TCRdb lists it. This chain joins TRBV20-1 and TRBJ2-1; TRBD2, the D gene given by the table, was not confirmed from the DNA. Germline CDR1 DFQATT, CDR2 SNEGSKA (reference sequence). The CDR3 length is 17 residues, termini included. This CDR3 is CSAAGPSGKSSYNEQLL.

The CDR3 region is CASSKWTGRSTEAFF. The CDR3 DNA reads as TGTGCCAGCAGCAAATGGACAGGTCGGAGCACTGAAGCTTTCTTT. The gene calls are TRBV13 and TRBJ1-1; 7 bases match TRBD1. V lost 5 bases to trimming and J lost 4 bases; unmatched junction nucleotides: 10. This CDR3 region has 15 residues. The germline CDR1 and CDR2 sequences are PRHDT and FYEKMQ (reference sequence).

This clone was recorded only once. This chain joins TRBV9 and TRBJ2-7; D unresolved. The germline gives CDR1 SGDLS, CDR2 YYNGEE. The CDR3 is 15 amino acids. V dropped 4 bases and J dropped 2 bases, with 16 bases sitting between them. In nucleotides, the CDR3 is TGTGCCAGCAGCCTTACTACCAACCCAACCTACGAGCAGTACTTC. It yields the protein CASSLTTNPTYEQYF.

At least ten counts were recorded for this clone. The chain combines TRBV5-4 with TRBJ2-7; no firm D call. CDR3 length: 12 residues. Germline V gives CDR1 SGHNT, CDR2 YYREEE (reference sequence). Trimming cost V 0 bases and J 3 bases, with 4 bases left between them. The DNA for the CDR3 is TGTGCCAGCAGCTTGGAAGACTACGAGCAGTACTTC. This sequence encodes CASSLEDYEQYF.

This rearrangement joins TRBV15 to TRBJ2-5; D is possibly TRBD2 (6 bases). The germline gives CDR1 LNHNV, CDR2 YYDKDF (reference sequence). Trimming cost V 9 bases and J 6 bases, with 20 bases left between them. The CDR3 totals 14 residues. CDR3 loop: CATQPEGGMKTQYF. The CDR3 DNA is TGTGCCACGCAACCTGAGGGAGGTATGAAGACCCAGTACTTC.

This clone has at least ten counts. V gene TRBV28 combines with J gene TRBJ2-3, with unresolved D. The CDR3 sequence is 13 residues long. Trimming shortened V by 2 bases and J by 3 bases, and 6 bases separated the two germline ends. Germline CDR1 and CDR2: MDHEN and SYDVKM. CDR3 protein: CASSLLGTDTQYF. The CDR3 coding sequence is TGTGCCAGCAGTTTACTGGGGACAGATACGCAGTATTTT.

The gene calls are TRBV5-1 and TRBJ2-3, with 9 bases fitting TRBD1. With 3 bases clipped from V and 6 bases from J, the junction kept 11 bases outside the gene matches. The CDR3 runs to 16 residues. CDR1 and CDR2 (germline): SGHRS, YFSETQ. CDR3 protein: CASSWSQGAGVDTQYF. The CDR3 nucleotides read TGCGCCAGCAGCTGGTCACAGGGGGCTGGCGTGGATACGCAGTATTTT.

This clone was seen only a few times. This chain links TRBV18 with TRBJ2-7, with 10 positions matching TRBD1. V lost 3 bases, J lost 3 bases, and 11 bases stayed unmatched. Germline assignment: CDR1 KGHSH and CDR2 LQKENI. CDR3 length: 17 residues. This chain's CDR3 is CASSPLRPGQGFYEQYF. CDR3 nucleotides: TGTGCCAGCTCACCTCTGAGACCGGGACAGGGGTTCTACGAGCAGTACTTC.

This clone is deemed medium-sized. The gene calls are TRBV27 and TRBJ2-2, with D unclear. Germline CDR1 and CDR2: MNHEY and SMNVEV (reference sequence). V was clipped by 2 bases and J by 1 base, with 5 bases between them. CDR3 size: 14 residues. CDR3 sequence (DNA): TGTGCCAGCAGTTTAGTGGAGAACACCGGGGAGCTGTTTTTT. Translated: CASSLVENTGELFF.